This is a list of T cell receptor beta chains from one sample in a study of vaccination effects on CD4 cells after COVID-19. Produced via immunoSEQ multiplex PCR; TCRdb's table is partial and in-frame only. Counted here are 78,000 or so clones, around 79% occurring once; the ten biggest clones make up over 9.5%. Antigens for these TCRs are unknown. Sequencing used CD4+ T cells from PBMCs cultured with SARS-CoV-2 spike peptides, obtained before COVID-19 vaccination. The origin of the receptors is a human donor who received a COVID-19 vaccine. CDR3s include the opening cysteine and the closing phenylalanine or tryptophan. A D gene is named only where the DNA matches it firmly. Expanded clones get a size class; other rows say once, few or many, or leave the size out.

size: few; D: -; V: TRBV6-5; J: TRBJ2-1; CDR3: CASSFRGGYNEQFF; DNA: TGTGCCAGCAGTTTCAGGGGAGGATACAATGAGCAGTTCTTC
size: -; D: -; V: TRBV2; J: TRBJ2-3; CDR3: CASGDISDTQYF; DNA: TGTGCCAGCGGGGATATTTCAGATACGCAGTATTTT
size: -; D: TRBD2; V: TRBV10-2; J: TRBJ2-1; CDR3: CAGGGAGSSYNEQFF; DNA: TGCGCCGGAGGTGGAGCGGGGAGCTCCTACAATGAGCAGTTCTTC
size: -; D: -; V: TRBV30; J: TRBJ1-2; CDR3: CAWSSDLGDGYTF; DNA: TGTGCCTGGAGTTCGGACCTTGGGGATGGCTACACCTTC
size: few; D: -; V: TRBV3-1/TRBV3-2; J: TRBJ1-4; CDR3: CASSQDQGVGEKLFF; DNA: TGTGCCAGCAGCCAAGATCAAGGGGTTGGGGAAAAACTGTTTTTT
size: -; D: -; V: TRBV11-1; J: TRBJ1-1; CDR3: CASSVIQGSTEAFF; DNA: TGTGCCAGCAGCGTGATCCAGGGTAGCACTGAAGCTTTCTTT
size: -; D: -; V: TRBV6-5; J: TRBJ1-4; CDR3: CASSYEGGGEKLFF; DNA: TGTGCCAGCAGTTACGAAGGGGGGGGTGAAAAACTGTTTTTT
size: few; D: -; V: TRBV5-1; J: TRBJ1-1; CDR3: CASSLDGGGAFF; DNA: TGCGCCAGCAGCTTGGACGGTGGGGGAGCTTTCTTT
size: few; D: -; V: TRBV10-1; J: TRBJ1-1; CDR3: CASRKGGNTEAFF; DNA: TGCGCCAGCAGAAAAGGAGGGAACACTGAAGCTTTCTTT
size: -; D: -; V: TRBV5-1; J: TRBJ1-3; CDR3: CASSLDSLTGNTIYF; DNA: TGCGCCAGCAGCTTAGACAGCCTCACTGGAAACACCATATATTTT
size: -; D: TRBD1; V: TRBV6-5; J: TRBJ1-3; CDR3: CASRPDRSSGNTIYF; DNA: TGTGCCAGCAGGCCGGACAGGAGCTCTGGAAACACCATATATTTT
size: -; D: -; V: TRBV7-9; J: TRBJ2-6; CDR3: CASSLAGANVLTF; DNA: TGTGCCAGCAGCTTAGCTGGGGCCAACGTCCTGACTTTC
size: few; D: TRBD2; V: TRBV10-1; J: TRBJ2-3; CDR3: CASRGEGTDTQYF; DNA: TGCGCCAGCCGGGGGGAAGGCACAGATACGCAGTATTTT
size: -; D: -; V: TRBV5-1; J: TRBJ2-1; CDR3: CASSDYRQVASYNEQFF; DNA: TGCGCCAGCAGCGATTATCGACAGGTCGCGTCCTACAATGAGCAGTTCTTC
size: -; D: -; V: TRBV18; J: TRBJ2-3; CDR3: CASSPASTDTQYF; DNA: TGTGCCAGCTCACCAGCAAGCACAGATACGCAGTATTTT
size: -; D: TRBD1; V: TRBV20-1; J: TRBJ1-2; CDR3: CSASDPGQGVSYGYTF; DNA: TGCAGTGCTAGTGACCCGGGACAGGGAGTGAGCTATGGCTACACCTTC
size: -; D: -; V: TRBV19; J: TRBJ2-2; CDR3: CASSIGGGQAGELFF; DNA: TGTGCCAGTAGTATCGGTGGGGGGCAAGCCGGGGAGCTGTTTTTT
size: -; D: -; V: TRBV6-1; J: TRBJ2-5; CDR3: CASSEVGVGSGRETQYF; DNA: TGTGCCAGCAGTGAAGTCGGTGTGGGGTCAGGGAGAGAGACCCAGTACTTC
size: -; D: -; V: TRBV30; J: TRBJ2-3; CDR3: CAWSVTSQDTQYF; DNA: TGTGCCTGGAGTGTAACCTCTCAGGATACGCAGTATTTT
size: few; D: -; V: TRBV6-2/TRBV6-3; J: TRBJ1-5; CDR3: CASSYVQGTQPQHF; DNA: TGTGCCAGCAGTTACGTCCAGGGGACTCAGCCCCAGCATTTT
size: -; D: -; V: TRBV6-5; J: TRBJ1-1; CDR3: CASTPGRVSTEAFF; DNA: TGTGCCAGCACCCCGGGCCGAGTGAGCACTGAAGCTTTCTTT
size: -; D: -; V: TRBV30; J: TRBJ1-1; CDR3: CAWTLGGGSTEAFF; DNA: TGTGCCTGGACCTTAGGGGGGGGGAGCACTGAAGCTTTCTTT
size: few; D: -; V: TRBV7-9; J: TRBJ1-6; CDR3: CASSLPGQITNSPLHF; DNA: TGTGCCAGCAGCCTTCCGGGACAAATCACAAATTCACCCCTCCACTTT
size: -; D: TRBD1; V: TRBV29-1; J: TRBJ2-5; CDR3: CSVVRAGGFETQYF; DNA: TGCAGCGTTGTTAGGGCAGGGGGCTTCGAGACCCAGTACTTC
size: -; D: -; V: TRBV6-5; J: TRBJ1-2; CDR3: CASSSTDRYYGYTF; DNA: TGTGCCAGCAGTTCAACCGACAGATACTATGGCTACACCTTC
size: -; D: TRBD1; V: TRBV5-1; J: TRBJ1-6; CDR3: CASSTGPPGQGTSPLHF; DNA: TGCGCCAGCAGCACCGGCCCCCCGGGACAGGGAACCTCACCCCTCCACTTT
size: few; D: TRBD1; V: TRBV7-2; J: TRBJ1-5; CDR3: CASSLVGTGGMGSNQPQHF; DNA: TGTGCCAGCAGCTTAGTGGGTACAGGGGGCATGGGGAGCAATCAGCCCCAGCATTTT
size: few; D: -; V: TRBV5-5; J: TRBJ1-6; CDR3: CASSPLSDANSPLHF; DNA: TGTGCCAGCAGCCCCTTAAGTGACGCCAATTCACCCCTCCACTTT
size: -; D: TRBD1; V: TRBV5-5; J: TRBJ1-4; CDR3: CASRPYPGTGVEKLFF; DNA: TGTGCCAGCAGACCCTATCCGGGGACAGGGGTCGAAAAACTGTTTTTT
size: -; D: -; V: TRBV6-2/TRBV6-3; J: TRBJ2-5; CDR3: CASSYSTQQETQYF; DNA: TGTGCCAGCAGTTACTCGACTCAGCAAGAGACCCAGTACTTC
size: -; D: -; V: TRBV7-2; J: TRBJ2-3; CDR3: CASSLYVFGTDTQYF; DNA: TGTGCCAGCAGCTTGTACGTGTTCGGGACAGATACGCAGTATTTT
size: -; D: TRBD1; V: TRBV5-1; J: TRBJ2-4; CDR3: CASSIRTGQGDIQYF; DNA: TGCGCCAGCAGCATACGGACAGGGCAGGGAGACATTCAGTACTTC
size: -; D: TRBD1; V: TRBV7-3; J: TRBJ2-5; CDR3: CASSDRGLGSETQYF; DNA: TGTGCCAGCAGCGACAGGGGTCTGGGATCAGAGACCCAGTACTTC
size: -; D: -; V: TRBV11-2; J: TRBJ1-2; CDR3: CASTFRQPLKGHYGYTF; DNA: TGTGCCAGCACCTTCCGACAGCCACTAAAGGGACACTATGGCTACACCTTC
size: -; D: -; V: TRBV5-6; J: TRBJ1-4; CDR3: CASSWGTNEKLFF; DNA: TGTGCCAGCAGCTGGGGCACTAATGAAAAACTGTTTTTT
size: -; D: -; V: TRBV6-2/TRBV6-3; J: TRBJ1-5; CDR3: CASSYYDSNQPQHF; DNA: TGTGCCAGCAGTTACTATGATAGCAATCAGCCCCAGCATTTT
size: -; D: TRBD1; V: TRBV19; J: TRBJ1-2; CDR3: CASSSPGQGNYGYTF; DNA: TGTGCCAGTAGTTCGCCGGGACAGGGGAACTATGGCTACACCTTC
size: -; D: -; V: TRBV10-2; J: TRBJ1-5; CDR3: CASSESSRGFHQPQHF; DNA: TGCGCCAGCAGTGAGTCCTCCAGGGGTTTCCATCAGCCCCAGCATTTT
size: -; D: TRBD1; V: TRBV5-6; J: TRBJ2-3; CDR3: CASSLPDRVNTDTQYF; DNA: TGTGCCAGCAGCTTACCGGACAGGGTCAATACAGATACGCAGTATTTT
size: few; D: -; V: TRBV5-1; J: TRBJ1-6; CDR3: CASSFQVNSPLHF; DNA: TGCGCCAGCAGCTTTCAGGTGAATTCACCCCTCCACTTT
size: -; D: -; V: TRBV30; J: TRBJ1-1; CDR3: CASQRQMNTEAFF; DNA: TGTGCCTCTCAACGACAGATGAACACTGAAGCTTTCTTT
size: once; D: -; V: TRBV6-6; J: TRBJ2-3; CDR3: CASSPPTDTQYF; DNA: TGTGCCAGCAGCCCGCCCACAGATACGCAGTATTTT
size: once; D: -; V: TRBV5-1; J: TRBJ2-5; CDR3: CASSLSGNQETQYF; DNA: TGCGCCAGCAGCTTGTCCGGGAACCAAGAGACCCAGTACTTC
size: -; D: -; V: TRBV12-3/TRBV12-4; J: TRBJ2-3; CDR3: CASSFKDTQYF; DNA: TGTGCCAGCAGTTTTAAAGATACGCAGTATTTT
size: -; D: -; V: TRBV24-1; J: TRBJ2-2; CDR3: CATSDFEDTGELFF; DNA: TGTGCCACCAGTGATTTTGAGGACACCGGGGAGCTGTTTTTT
size: -; D: -; V: TRBV5-1; J: TRBJ1-5; CDR3: CASSSEGFQPQHF; DNA: TGCGCCAGCAGCTCGGAGGGGTTTCAGCCCCAGCATTTT
size: -; D: -; V: TRBV18; J: TRBJ2-4; CDR3: CASSPPVDQNKNIQYF; DNA: TGTGCCAGCTCACCACCGGTCGATCAGAACAAAAACATTCAGTACTTC
size: -; D: TRBD1; V: TRBV2; J: TRBJ1-1; CDR3: CASSEQGGATEAFF; DNA: TGTGCCAGCAGTGAACAGGGGGGGGCCACTGAAGCTTTCTTT
size: -; D: -; V: TRBV7-9; J: TRBJ1-2; CDR3: CASSLGGTDGYGYTF; DNA: TGTGCCAGCAGCTTAGGAGGAACCGACGGCTATGGCTACACCTTC
size: -; D: -; V: TRBV5-1; J: TRBJ2-3; CDR3: CASSLVADTQYF; DNA: TGCGCCAGCAGCTTGGTAGCAGATACGCAGTATTTT
size: -; D: -; V: TRBV21-1; J: TRBJ2-3; CDR3: CASSKVASGECLTDTQYF; DNA: TGTGCCAGCAGCAAAGTTGCTAGCGGGGAGTGTTTGACAGATACGCAGTATTTT
size: -; D: TRBD1; V: TRBV29-1; J: TRBJ1-1; CDR3: CSVGDRGDTEAFF; DNA: TGCAGCGTTGGTGACAGGGGGGACACTGAAGCTTTCTTT
size: -; D: -; V: TRBV5-1; J: TRBJ1-2; CDR3: CASSPGHGIGSTF; DNA: TGCGCCAGCAGCCCGGGACACGGAATAGGTTCCACCTTC
size: -; D: -; V: TRBV7-2; J: TRBJ2-5; CDR3: CASSLGLAPQETQYF; DNA: TGTGCCAGCAGCTTAGGGCTAGCACCCCAAGAGACCCAGTACTTC
size: once; D: -; V: TRBV19; J: TRBJ2-2; CDR3: CASRRSGAGELFF; DNA: TGTGCCAGTAGGAGAAGTGGGGCCGGGGAGCTGTTTTTT